Here is one T cell receptor (beta chain) with its context. Antigen: not known. Using RNA transcripts as the source, TCR beta CDR3 regions were amplified. The HTBI primer set served for first-round RT-PCR of the TCR CDR3. TCRdb recomputed calls from the multiplex PCR reads with MiXCR, one row per CDR3 protein. The sample includes fewer than 650,000 distinct CDR3 sequences, 12% to 15% seen only once; the top ten take roughly 13%. This entry comes from a study of T cells in Graves' hyperthyroidism and ophthalmopathy. Overall study: Once the initial diagnosis was made, peripheral blood was obtained before any treatment. Regarding the study as a whole: Most thyroid clonotypes that were expanded above 0.001 also turned up in blood.

An absence of ophthalmopathy progression within 18 months meant stable Graves' hyperthyroidism. Each diagnosis was grounded in clinical symptoms, serum thyroxine and TRAb, thyroid ultrasound, and orbital computed tomography. Germline-derived CDR1 and CDR2 are MDHEN and SYDVKM. Trimming removed 3 bases from V and 15 bases from J; junction bases left unmatched: 6. The CDR3 extends over 13 amino acids. The material sequenced was blood. The sequence was collected from a woman between 35 and 50 years old with Graves' hyperthyroidism. This sequence joins TRBV28 and TRBJ1-6, with 9 bases that match TRBD1. DNA for the CDR3: TGTGCCAGCAGTTTTGGACAGGGGTTGAACCTCCACTTT. It is translated as CASSFGQGLNLHF.